A single sample gave rise to the 16 T cell receptor beta chains below, sequenced in a study of OX40 agonist ivuxolimab in advanced cancers. Generated by immunoSEQ multiplex PCR, the TCRdb table keeps only in-frame clones and is missing some. The sample contains approximately 50,000 clones, approximately 86% of which appear only once. The sequences come from CD4+ or CD8+ T cells sorted from blood, collected in a trial of the OX40 agonist ivuxolimab. The receptors here all came from an adult with an advanced solid tumor such as melanoma, head and neck, liver or kidney cancer.

The genes are TRBV29-1 and TRBJ2-1, with 9 bases lining up with TRBD1. Germline V gene data show CDR1 as SQVTM and CDR2 as ANQGSEA. Trimming cost V 8 bases and J 8 bases; bases outside gene matches: 13. This CDR3 spans 14 amino acids. Here the CDR3 DNA reads TGCAGCCCACAAACGGTGGGACAGGGTTATGAGCAGTTCTTC. Translation gives CSPQTVGQGYEQFF.

This clone was detected once. The V gene is TRBV7-9, the J gene TRBJ1-2; a possible D gene is TRBD1 (6 bases). Germline assignment: CDR1 SEHNR and CDR2 FQNEAQ (reference sequence). The CDR3 length is 15 residues. Trimming shortened V by 2 bases and J by 2 bases, and 12 bases separated the two germline ends. The DNA of the CDR3 is TGTGCCAGCAGCTTATCCCAGGGGATAAACTATGGCTACACCTTC. This translates into CASSLSQGINYGYTF. The full variable domain, in which reference TRBV7-9 and TRBJ1-2 provide the parts outside the CDR3, is DTGVSQNPRHKITKRGQNVTFRCDPISEHNRLYWYRQTLGQGPEFLTYFQNEAQLEKSRLLSDRFSAERPKGSFSTLEIQRTEQGDSAMYLCASSLSQGINYGYTFGSGTRLTVV.

This sequence joins TRBV29-1 and TRBJ1-1; no firm D call. Between the trimmed V and J ends, which lost 7 bases and 1 base, there was a span of 7 bases. The germline CDR1 and CDR2 sequences are SQVTM and ANQGSEA. This CDR3 spans 11 amino acids. The CDR3 DNA follows: TGCAGCGCTAGACGGAACACTGAAGCTTTCTTT. It is translated as CSARRNTEAFF.

This clone was seen only once. V is TRBV10-3 and J is TRBJ1-1; tentatively, D is TRBD1 (5 bases). There are 13 residues in the CDR3. V lost 10 bases to trimming and J lost 2 bases, with 14 bases between them. Germline V CDR1 and CDR2: ENHRY, SYGVKD. The CDR3 sequence: CATGGTLNTEAFF. For the CDR3, the DNA is TGTGCCACTGGAGGGACTCTCAACACTGAAGCTTTCTTT.

This clone came up once. This chain links TRBV25-1 with TRBJ1-4; D remains unclear. The length of the CDR3 is 15 residues. V shed 2 bases and J shed 7 bases, with 14 bases lying between them. Looked up from germline, CDR1 is MGHDK and CDR2 is SYGVNS. The CDR3 loop is CASSETGNYGEKLFF. DNA for the CDR3: TGTGCCAGCAGTGAAACGGGAAATTATGGTGAAAAACTGTTTTTT.

The V gene is TRBV6-6, the J gene TRBJ1-2; 8 bases are shared with TRBD1. The V gene's germline CDR1 is MNHNY and CDR2 SVGAGI (reference sequence). This CDR3 is built from 14 residues. After removal of 5 bases from V and 4 bases from J, the junction contained 6 bases not matched to a gene. The CDR3 protein is CASSGPGTGYGYTF. The CDR3 region has the DNA TGTGCCAGCAGTGGCCCCGGGACAGGCTATGGCTACACCTTC.

This chain joins TRBV14 and TRBJ2-3, with a tentative D call TRBD2 (6 bases). Trimming shortened V by 3 bases and J by 2 bases, and 18 bases separated the two germline ends. The CDR3 covers 17 residues. Germline lookup yields CDR1 SGHDN and CDR2 FVKESK. The CDR3 reads CASSQMVPAGYTDTQYF. The CDR3 region has the DNA TGTGCCAGCAGCCAGATGGTTCCGGCGGGGTACACAGATACGCAGTATTTT.

The genes are TRBV6-5 and TRBJ2-1; 7 bases are a match to TRBD2. The CDR3 contains 14 residues. CDR1 and CDR2 (germline): MNHEY, SVGAGI. The J segment lost 7 bases and the V segment lost 4 bases, leaving 7 bases of the junction unmatched. The CDR3 loop is CASSSERRGNEQFF. CDR3 DNA sequence: TGTGCCAGCAGTTCTGAGAGGCGGGGGAATGAGCAGTTCTTC.

V usage is TRBV5-1 and J usage is TRBJ2-4, with 8 bases that match TRBD1. Trimming cost V 6 bases and J 4 bases; bases outside gene matches: 6. Germline CDR1 reads SGHRS; CDR2 reads YFSETQ. The CDR3 extends over 14 amino acids. The CDR3 here is CASKQGVTKNIQYF. DNA for the CDR3: TGCGCCAGCAAACAGGGGGTGACGAAAAACATTCAGTACTTC.

The table lists this clone with a few counts. The chain uses TRBV29-1 and TRBJ2-5; D perhaps matches TRBD1 (6 bases). The CDR3 runs 12 residues. CDR1 and CDR2 from the germline V gene are SQVTM and ANQGSEA. Trimming took off 7 bases at V and 5 bases at J, with 14 bases between the two ends. CDR3: CSAATGTETQYF. The DNA of the CDR3 is TGCAGCGCCGCGACAGGTACGGAGACCCAGTACTTC.

The V gene is TRBV5-1, the J gene TRBJ1-2; D may be TRBD1 (6 bases). The CDR3 covers 13 residues. Trimming left V 5 bases short and J 5 bases short, with 13 bases between. Germline V CDR1 and CDR2: SGHRS, YFSETQ. CDR3 region: CASRKDSIYGYTF. The CDR3, as DNA: TGCGCCAGCAGGAAGGACAGTATATATGGCTACACCTTC.

In nucleotides, the CDR3 is TGTGCCAGCAGTCCTCGGACTCCGGAATCGGGATCTAGCACAGATACGCAGTATTTT. Translated, it gives CASSPRTPESGSSTDTQYF. This rearrangement joins TRBV27 to TRBJ2-3, with TRBD2 as a possible D gene (5 bases). Trimming took off 5 bases at V and 0 bases at J, with 24 bases between the two ends. The CDR3 covers 19 residues. The V gene's germline CDR1 is MNHEY and CDR2 SMNVEV (reference sequence).

The chain joins TRBV7-3 to TRBJ2-3, with 10 bases lining up with TRBD2. Germline CDR1 and CDR2: SGHTA and FQGTGA. The CDR3 is 18 residues long. V trimming: 1 base; J trimming: 1 base; junction bases outside the gene matches: 8. CDR3 loop: CASSLRGSGTSGTDTQYF. Written as DNA, the CDR3 is TGTGCCAGCAGCTTAAGAGGTTCCGGGACTAGCGGCACAGATACGCAGTATTTT.

V and J are TRBV6-4 and TRBJ2-6; the D is unclear. This CDR3 has 17 residues. The germline gives CDR1 MRHNA, CDR2 SNTAGT. Trimming took 2 bases from V and 1 from J, leaving 12 bases between them. CDR3: CASSDQPPGSGANVLTF. The CDR3 DNA sequence: TGTGCCAGCAGTGACCAGCCCCCCGGTTCTGGGGCCAACGTCCTGACTTTC.

This clone was seen a few times. This sequence joins TRBV6-5 and TRBJ1-5; D gene unclear. Germline assignment: CDR1 MNHEY and CDR2 SVGAGI. The length of the CDR3 is 15 residues. The V end lost 2 bases, the J end lost 2 bases, and 10 bases lay between the germline ends. The CDR3 DNA reads TGTGCCAGCAGTTACGCACGGATGGGCAATCAGCCCCAGCATTTT. It yields the protein CASSYARMGNQPQHF.

This sequence joins TRBV5-1 and TRBJ1-1, with D perhaps TRBD1 (6 bases). CDR1 is SGHRS and CDR2 is YFSETQ in the germline V gene. This CDR3 comprises 12 residues. The V gene lost 0 bases and the J gene lost 11 bases, with 11 bases spanning the gap. This CDR3 is CASSLDAGEAFF. The CDR3 bases are TGCGCCAGCAGCTTGGACGCAGGGGAGGCTTTCTTT. The complete variable domain, with remaining parts taken from reference TRBV5-1 and TRBJ1-1, reads KAGVTQTPRYLIKTRGQQVTLSCSPISGHRSVSWYQQTPGQGLQFLFEYFSETQRNKGNFPGRFSGRQFSNSRSEMNVSTLELGDSALYLCASSLDAGEAFFGQGTRLTVV.